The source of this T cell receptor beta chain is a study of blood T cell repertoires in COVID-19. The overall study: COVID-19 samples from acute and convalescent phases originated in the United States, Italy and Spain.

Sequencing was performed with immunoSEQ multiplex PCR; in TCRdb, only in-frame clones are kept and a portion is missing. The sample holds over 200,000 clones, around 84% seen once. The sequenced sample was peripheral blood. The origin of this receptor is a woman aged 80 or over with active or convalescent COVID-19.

CDR3 residues: CASSSGGAFYTGELFF. The DNA of the CDR3 is TGTGCCAGCAGTTCGGGCGGGGCGTTCTACACCGGGGAGCTGTTTTTT. The V gene is TRBV28, the J gene TRBJ2-2; D possibly corresponds to TRBD2 (6 bases). The CDR3 has 16 residues. Looked up from germline, CDR1 is MDHEN and CDR2 is SYDVKM. Trimming shortened V by 4 bases and J by 3 bases, and 15 bases separated the two germline ends. Supplemented by reference TRBV28 and TRBJ2-2, the full variable domain reads DVKVTQSSRYLVKRTGEKVFLECVQDMDHENMFWYRQDPGLGLRLIYFSYDVKMKEKGDIPEGYSVSREKKERFSLILESASTNQTSMYLCASSSGGAFYTGELFFGEGSRLTVL.